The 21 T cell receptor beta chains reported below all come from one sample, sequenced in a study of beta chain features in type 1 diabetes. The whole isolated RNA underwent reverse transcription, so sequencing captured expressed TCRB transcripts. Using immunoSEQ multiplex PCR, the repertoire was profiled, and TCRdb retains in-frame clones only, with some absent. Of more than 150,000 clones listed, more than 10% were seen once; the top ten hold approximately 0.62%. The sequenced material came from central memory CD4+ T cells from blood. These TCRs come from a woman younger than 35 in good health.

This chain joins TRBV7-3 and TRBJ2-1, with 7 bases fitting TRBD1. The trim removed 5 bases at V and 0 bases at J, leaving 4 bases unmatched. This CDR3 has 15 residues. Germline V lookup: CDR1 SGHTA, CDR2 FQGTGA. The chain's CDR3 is CASSLDRNSYNEQFF. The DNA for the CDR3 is TGTGCCAGCAGCCTGGACAGGAACTCCTACAATGAGCAGTTCTTC.

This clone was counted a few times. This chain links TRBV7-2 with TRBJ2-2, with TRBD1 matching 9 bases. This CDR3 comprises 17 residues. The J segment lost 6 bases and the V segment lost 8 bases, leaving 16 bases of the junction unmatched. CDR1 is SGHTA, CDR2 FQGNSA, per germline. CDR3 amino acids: CASVWAAGTGTAGELFF. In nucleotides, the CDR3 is TGTGCCAGCGTCTGGGCTGCGGGGACAGGGACCGCCGGGGAGCTGTTTTTT.

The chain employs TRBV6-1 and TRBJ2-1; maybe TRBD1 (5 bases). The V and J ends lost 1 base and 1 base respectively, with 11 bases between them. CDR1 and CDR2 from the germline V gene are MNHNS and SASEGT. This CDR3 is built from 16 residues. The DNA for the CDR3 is TGTGCCAGCAGTGAAGACATGACAGAGTCCTACAATGAGCAGTTCTTC. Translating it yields CASSEDMTESYNEQFF.

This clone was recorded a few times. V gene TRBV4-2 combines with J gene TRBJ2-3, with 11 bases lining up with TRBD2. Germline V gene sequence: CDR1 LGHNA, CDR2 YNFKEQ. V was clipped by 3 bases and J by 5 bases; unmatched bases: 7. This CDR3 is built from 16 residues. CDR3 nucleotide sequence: TGTGCCAGCAGCCATGGGGCTAGCGGGAGGAGAGATACGCAGTATTTT. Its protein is CASSHGASGRRDTQYF.

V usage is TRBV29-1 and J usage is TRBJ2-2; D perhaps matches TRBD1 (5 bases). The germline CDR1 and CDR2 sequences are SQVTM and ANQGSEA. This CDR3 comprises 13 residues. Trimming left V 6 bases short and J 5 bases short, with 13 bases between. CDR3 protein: CSVAAHRTGELFF. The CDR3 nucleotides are TGCAGCGTCGCGGCCCACAGGACCGGGGAGCTGTTTTTT.

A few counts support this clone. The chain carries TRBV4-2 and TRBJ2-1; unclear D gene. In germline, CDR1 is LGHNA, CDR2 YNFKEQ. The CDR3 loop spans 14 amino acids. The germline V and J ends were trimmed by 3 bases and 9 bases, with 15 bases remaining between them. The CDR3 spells CASSHEVKPGEQFF. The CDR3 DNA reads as TGTGCCAGCAGCCACGAGGTAAAGCCGGGTGAGCAGTTCTTC.

The CDR3: CASRRTSGNVGELFF. Here the CDR3 DNA reads TGTGCCAGCAGGAGGACTAGCGGGAATGTGGGGGAGCTGTTTTTT. This rearrangement joins TRBV25-1 to TRBJ2-2, with 12 bases fitting TRBD2. CDR1 MGHDK and CDR2 SYGVNS come from the germline V gene. The CDR3 runs 15 residues. The V gene end was trimmed by 6 bases and the J gene end by 8 bases; junction bases not matched to a gene: 7.

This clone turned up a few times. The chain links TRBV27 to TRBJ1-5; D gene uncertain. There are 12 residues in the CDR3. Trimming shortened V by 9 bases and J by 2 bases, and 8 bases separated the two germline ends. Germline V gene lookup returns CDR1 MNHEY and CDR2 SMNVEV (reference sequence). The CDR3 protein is CASATGNQPQHF. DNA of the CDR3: TGTGCCAGTGCTACAGGCAATCAGCCCCAGCATTTT.

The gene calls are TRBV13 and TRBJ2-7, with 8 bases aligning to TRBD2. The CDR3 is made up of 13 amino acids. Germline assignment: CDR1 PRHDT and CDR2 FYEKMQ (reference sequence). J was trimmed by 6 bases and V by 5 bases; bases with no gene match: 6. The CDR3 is CASSPREGVEQYF. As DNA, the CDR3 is TGTGCCAGCAGCCCCCGGGAGGGGGTCGAGCAGTACTTC.

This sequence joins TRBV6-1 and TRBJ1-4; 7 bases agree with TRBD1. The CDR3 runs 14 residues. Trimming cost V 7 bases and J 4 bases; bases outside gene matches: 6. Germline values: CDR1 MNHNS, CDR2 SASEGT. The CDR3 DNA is TGTGCCAGCAAGACGGGACAGCATAATGAAAAACTGTTTTTT. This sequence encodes CASKTGQHNEKLFF.

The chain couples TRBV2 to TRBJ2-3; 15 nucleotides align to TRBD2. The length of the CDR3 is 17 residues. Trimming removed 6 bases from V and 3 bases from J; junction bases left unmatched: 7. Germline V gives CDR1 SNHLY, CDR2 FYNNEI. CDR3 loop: CASRGLGLAGGTDTQYF. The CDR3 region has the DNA TGTGCCAGCAGAGGCCTCGGACTAGCGGGAGGGACAGATACGCAGTATTTT.

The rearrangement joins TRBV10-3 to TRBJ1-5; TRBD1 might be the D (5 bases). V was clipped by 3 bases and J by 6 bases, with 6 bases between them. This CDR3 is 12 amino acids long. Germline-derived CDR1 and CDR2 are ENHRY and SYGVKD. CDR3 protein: CAISDRAQPQHF. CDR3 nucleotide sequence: TGTGCCATCAGTGACAGGGCTCAGCCCCAGCATTTT.

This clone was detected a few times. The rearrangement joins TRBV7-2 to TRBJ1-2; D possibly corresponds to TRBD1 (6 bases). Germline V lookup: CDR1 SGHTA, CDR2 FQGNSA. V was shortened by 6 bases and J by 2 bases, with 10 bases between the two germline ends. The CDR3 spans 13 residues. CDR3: CASSFGQNYGYTF. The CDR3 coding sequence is TGTGCCAGCAGTTTTGGACAGAACTATGGCTACACCTTC.

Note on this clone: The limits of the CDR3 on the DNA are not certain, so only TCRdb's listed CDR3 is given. CDR3 protein: CASSFGPGSGYTF. The J gene is TRBJ1-2, the V gene TRBV7-2. Both ends counted, the CDR3 spans 13 residues. Per germline, CDR1 SGHTA and CDR2 FQGNSA.

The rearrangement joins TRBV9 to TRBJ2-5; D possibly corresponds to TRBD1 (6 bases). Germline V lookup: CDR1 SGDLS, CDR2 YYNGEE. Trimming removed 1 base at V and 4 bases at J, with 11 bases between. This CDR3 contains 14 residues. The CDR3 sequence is CASSVTQGRETQYF. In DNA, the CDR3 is TGTGCCAGCAGCGTAACTCAGGGGAGAGAGACCCAGTACTTC. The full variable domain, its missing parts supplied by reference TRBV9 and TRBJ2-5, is DSGVTQTPKHLITATGQRVTLRCSPRSGDLSVYWYQQSLDQGLQFLIQYYNGEERAKGNILERFSAQQFPDLHSELNLSSLELGDSALYFCASSVTQGRETQYFGPGTRLLVL.

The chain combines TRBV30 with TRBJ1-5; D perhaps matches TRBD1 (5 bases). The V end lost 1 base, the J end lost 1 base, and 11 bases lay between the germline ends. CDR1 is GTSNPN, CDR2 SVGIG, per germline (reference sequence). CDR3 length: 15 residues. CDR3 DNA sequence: TGTGCCTGGAGTGCGGCAGGGATGAGCAATCAGCCCCAGCATTTT. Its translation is CAWSAAGMSNQPQHF.

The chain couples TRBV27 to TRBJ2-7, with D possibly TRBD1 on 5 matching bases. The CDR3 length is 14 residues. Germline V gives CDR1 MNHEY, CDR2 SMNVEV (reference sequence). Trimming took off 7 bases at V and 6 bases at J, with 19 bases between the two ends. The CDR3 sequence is CASTRPGRPGEQYF. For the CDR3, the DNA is TGTGCCAGCACTCGCCCAGGGCGCCCCGGCGAGCAGTACTTC.

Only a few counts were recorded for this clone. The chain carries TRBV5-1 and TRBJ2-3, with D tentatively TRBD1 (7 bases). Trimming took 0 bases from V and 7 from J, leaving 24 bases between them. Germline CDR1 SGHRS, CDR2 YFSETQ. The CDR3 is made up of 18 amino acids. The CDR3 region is CASSLDSAGQGVMYTQYF. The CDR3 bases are TGCGCCAGCAGCTTGGATAGTGCGGGGCAGGGGGTTATGTATACGCAGTATTTT. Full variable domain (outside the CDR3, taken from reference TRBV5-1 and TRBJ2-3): KAGVTQTPRYLIKTRGQQVTLSCSPISGHRSVSWYQQTPGQGLQFLFEYFSETQRNKGNFPGRFSGRQFSNSRSEMNVSTLELGDSALYLCASSLDSAGQGVMYTQYFGPGTRLTVL.

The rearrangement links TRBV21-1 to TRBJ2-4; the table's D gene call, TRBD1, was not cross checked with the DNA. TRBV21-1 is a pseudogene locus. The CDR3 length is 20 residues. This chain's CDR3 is CASSPEGNGTGKLAKNIQYF. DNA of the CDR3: TGTGCCAGCAGCCCAGAGGGCAATGGCACAGGGAAACTAGCCAAAAACATTCAGTACTTC.

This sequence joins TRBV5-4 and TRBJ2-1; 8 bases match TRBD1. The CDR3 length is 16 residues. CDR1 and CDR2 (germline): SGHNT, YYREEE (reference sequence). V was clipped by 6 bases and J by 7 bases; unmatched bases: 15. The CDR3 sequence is CASTATGTGRQNEQFF. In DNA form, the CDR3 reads TGTGCCAGCACCGCGACTGGGACAGGTAGGCAGAATGAGCAGTTCTTC.

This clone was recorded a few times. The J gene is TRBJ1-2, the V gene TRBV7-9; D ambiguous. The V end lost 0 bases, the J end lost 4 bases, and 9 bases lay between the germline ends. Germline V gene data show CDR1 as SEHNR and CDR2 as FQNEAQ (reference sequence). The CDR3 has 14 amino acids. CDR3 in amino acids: CASSLAVRSYGYTF. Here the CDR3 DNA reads TGTGCCAGCAGCTTAGCTGTCAGATCCTATGGCTACACCTTC.